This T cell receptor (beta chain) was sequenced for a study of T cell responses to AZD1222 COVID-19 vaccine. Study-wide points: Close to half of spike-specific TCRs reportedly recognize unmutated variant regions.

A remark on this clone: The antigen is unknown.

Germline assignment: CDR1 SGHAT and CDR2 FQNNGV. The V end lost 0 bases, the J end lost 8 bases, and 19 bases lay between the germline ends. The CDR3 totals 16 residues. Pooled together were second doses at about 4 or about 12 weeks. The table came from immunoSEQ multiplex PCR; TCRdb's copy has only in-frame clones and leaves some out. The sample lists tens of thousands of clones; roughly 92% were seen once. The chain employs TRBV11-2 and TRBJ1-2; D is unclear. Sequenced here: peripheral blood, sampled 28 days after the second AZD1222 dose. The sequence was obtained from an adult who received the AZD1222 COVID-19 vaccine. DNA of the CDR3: TGTGCCAGCAGCTTAGATCTCGCGGCAGGTAGTCGAGGCTACACCTTC. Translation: CASSLDLAAGSRGYTF.